This T cell receptor beta chain was recorded in a study of PD-1 blockade in classical Hodgkin lymphoma. Germline-derived CDR1 and CDR2 are SGHAT and FQNNGV. Trimming took off 1 base at V and 2 bases at J, with 12 bases between the two ends. This CDR3 spans 15 amino acids. Time point given: cycle 4 day 1 (C4D1), after 6 weeks of nivolumab. Each patient relapsed following autologous stem cell transplantation, and prior brentuximab vedotin exposure differed. Best outcomes ranged across complete response, partial response and progressive disease. Concerning this clone itself: Antigen unknown.

Points from the study as a whole: While CD8+ TCR diversity did not rise significantly by C4D1, CD4+ TCR diversity did.

The assay was immunoSEQ multiplex PCR, and TCRdb's table has in-frame clones only and misses some. The table lists 100,000 or so clones, approximately 94% of them singletons. V and J are TRBV11-2 and TRBJ2-7; D remains ambiguous. The sequence was obtained from a human donor with classical Hodgkin lymphoma. Sequencing was performed on peripheral blood mononuclear cells (PBMCs), taken before the fourth cycle of nivolumab. The CDR3 reads CASSLASSPTYEQYF. The DNA of the CDR3 is TGTGCCAGCAGCTTAGCAAGTTCTCCCACCTACGAGCAGTACTTC.